These 26 T cell receptor beta chains share one sample of origin, sequenced in a study of blood T cell repertoires in COVID-19 (dated by TCRdb to about 2020). Library method: the immunoSEQ multiplex PCR assay. TCRdb took this table from immuneACCESS and kept in-frame rearrangements with V and J called. Such tables lack part of the clones; where checked against another copy, unresolved V genes explain under half of the gap, and the rest is unexplained. This sample lists about 59,000 clones; about 86% were detected once. Approximately 30% of the sample goes to the ten largest clones. Sequencing was done on a sample of peripheral blood. These receptors were collected from a woman aged 80 or older with active or convalescent COVID-19.

This clone was recorded a few times. This chain connects TRBV5-1 to TRBJ2-2; no clear D gene. The length of the CDR3 is 16 residues. V was trimmed by 0 bases and J by 4 bases, leaving 13 bases between them. Germline V CDR1 and CDR2: SGHRS, YFSETQ. Here the CDR3 DNA reads TGCGCCAGCAGCTTGGAGATGGTACATTCCACCGGGGAGCTGTTTTTT. Protein product: CASSLEMVHSTGELFF.

The V and J genes are TRBV19 and TRBJ1-3; TRBD1 aligns across 9 bases. The CDR3 consists of 17 residues. The junction had 8 bases not matched to a gene; V was cut back by 5 bases and J by 0 bases. Germline V gene lookup returns CDR1 LNHDA and CDR2 SQIVND (reference sequence). CDR3 in amino acids: CASSPTGQGNSGNTIYF. The DNA of the CDR3 is TGTGCCAGTAGTCCCACGGGACAGGGAAACTCTGGAAACACCATATATTTT.

The chain uses TRBV2 and TRBJ2-4; TRBD2 matches 16 bases. This CDR3 contains 15 residues. Losses at the gene ends were 6 bases for V and 6 bases for J; bases not matched to a gene: 2. Germline values: CDR1 SNHLY, CDR2 FYNNEI. In DNA form, the CDR3 reads TGTGCCAGCAGGGGACTAGCGGGGGGGCCAAACATTCAGTACTTC. Protein sequence: CASRGLAGGPNIQYF.

This clone appeared a few times. The CDR3 loop reads CASSETAGQETQYF. The DNA for the CDR3 is TGTGCCAGCAGTGAAACAGCGGGCCAAGAGACCCAGTACTTC. V and J are TRBV6-1 and TRBJ2-5; possibly TRBD2 for D (6 bases). The CDR3 covers 14 residues. From germline, CDR1 is MNHNS and CDR2 SASEGT. V was clipped by 2 bases and J by 1 base, with 8 bases between them.

The count of this clone is one. The genes are TRBV4-2 and TRBJ1-3; the D is unclear. CDR1 is LGHNA, CDR2 YNFKEQ, per germline. Trimming took off 2 bases at V and 0 bases at J, with 5 bases between the two ends. The CDR3 extends over 14 amino acids. The CDR3 reads CASSQPGSGNTIYF. The CDR3 DNA sequence: TGTGCCAGCAGCCAACCCGGCTCTGGAAACACCATATATTTT.

CDR3 bases: TGCGCCAGCAAGCAGGGTGTTGAGACCCAGTACTTC. Residues: CASKQGVETQYF. The rearrangement links TRBV10-2 to TRBJ2-5, with a weak D call TRBD1 (5 bases). Trimming took 7 bases from V and 5 from J, leaving 11 bases between them. CDR1 is WSHSY and CDR2 is SAAADI in the germline V gene. The CDR3 sequence is 12 residues long.

This clone was found once. This chain uses TRBV29-1 with TRBJ2-1; 13 positions agree with TRBD2. Per germline, CDR1 SQVTM and CDR2 ANQGSEA. Losses at the gene ends were 3 bases for V and 9 bases for J; bases not matched to a gene: 20. This CDR3 comprises 19 residues. The CDR3 loop reads CSVETMTSGGSRPLIEQFF. Here the CDR3 DNA reads TGCAGCGTTGAGACGATGACTAGCGGGGGGTCCAGACCTTTAATTGAGCAGTTCTTC.

The chain is built from TRBV9 and TRBJ1-2, with D tentatively TRBD1 (5 bases). Trimming left V 0 bases short and J 0 bases short, with 12 bases between. This CDR3 has 16 residues. CDR1 is SGDLS and CDR2 is YYNGEE in the germline V gene. The DNA for the CDR3 is TGTGCCAGCAGCGTAGGGATAGGGGCAGCTAACTATGGCTACACCTTC. It is translated as CASSVGIGAANYGYTF.

This chain connects TRBV7-2 to TRBJ1-1; tentatively, D is TRBD1 (6 bases). Trimming cost V 1 base and J 5 bases, with 14 bases left between them. This CDR3 is built from 15 residues. CDR1 and CDR2 from the germline V gene are SGHTA and FQGNSA. This CDR3 reads CASSLDRGGWTEAFF. The CDR3 DNA reads TGTGCCAGCAGCTTAGATCGGGGGGGCTGGACTGAAGCTTTCTTT.

The V gene is TRBV7-2, the J gene TRBJ1-2; TRBD1 matches 8 bases. V lost 5 bases and J lost 4; bases outside the gene matches: 15. The germline gives CDR1 SGHTA, CDR2 FQGNSA. The CDR3 has 17 residues. This chain's CDR3 is CASSPLTGEEVLYGYTF. The DNA for the CDR3 is TGTGCCAGCAGCCCCTTGACAGGGGAGGAGGTCCTCTATGGCTACACCTTC.

The rearrangement uses TRBV15 and TRBJ2-5; D might be TRBD1 (6 bases). Trimming removed 5 bases from V and 4 bases from J, with 11 bases in between. Germline CDR1 is LNHNV and CDR2 is YYDKDF (reference sequence). The CDR3 is made up of 13 amino acids. CDR3 in amino acids: CATSGTGRETQYF. The CDR3 nucleotides read TGTGCCACCAGCGGAACAGGGCGAGAGACCCAGTACTTC.

This clone showed up just once. This sample includes further DNA sequences coding for the same CDR3. The chain carries TRBV5-6 and TRBJ2-3; D possibly corresponds to TRBD2 (5 bases). V lost 0 bases and J lost 2, with 7 bases in between. The CDR3 totals 14 residues. Germline CDR1 and CDR2: SGHDT and YYEEEE. The DNA for the CDR3 is TGTGCCAGCAGCTTGGGACGGGACACAGATACGCAGTATTTT. Its protein is CASSLGRDTDTQYF.

This chain uses TRBV9 with TRBJ1-4; 8 bases line up with TRBD1. The germline V gene has CDR1 SGDLS and CDR2 YYNGEE. CDR3 length: 16 amino acids. V dropped 4 bases and J dropped 7; count of bases not matched to a gene: 12. This chain's CDR3 is CASSPRRDRISEKLFF. The CDR3, as DNA: TGTGCCAGCAGCCCGAGAAGGGACAGGATTAGTGAAAAACTGTTTTTT.

The rearrangement links TRBV28 to TRBJ1-6; D is perhaps TRBD1 (5 bases). The CDR3 is 14 amino acids. CDR1 MDHEN and CDR2 SYDVKM come from the germline V gene. V was trimmed by 4 bases and J by 7 bases, leaving 11 bases between them. The chain's CDR3 is CASSSNPGNSPLHF. For the CDR3, the DNA is TGTGCCAGCAGTTCGAACCCAGGGAATTCACCCCTCCACTTT.

This sequence joins TRBV3-1 (or the pseudogene TRBV3-2) and TRBJ2-2; 8 bases fit TRBD2. Germline loops: CDR1 LGHDT, CDR2 YNNKEL (reference sequence). Trimming took 3 bases from V and 6 from J; bases not matched to a gene: 6. CDR3 length equals 15 residues. The CDR3 region has the DNA TGTGCCAGCAGCCAGGAGGGACTAGATGCCGGGGAGCTGTTTTTT. Amino acid sequence: CASSQEGLDAGELFF.

V and J are TRBV7-6 and TRBJ2-1, with no clear D. V lost 5 bases and J lost 9, with 11 bases in between. This CDR3 comprises 12 residues. Looked up from germline, CDR1 is SGHVS and CDR2 is FNYEAQ. For the CDR3, the DNA is TGTGCCAGCAGCCCCCGTTCCTCTGAGCAGTTCTTC. Its protein product is CASSPRSSEQFF.

The chain is built from TRBV5-1 and TRBJ1-3; TRBD1 might be the D (6 bases). The ends were cut back, 4 bases at V and 6 bases at J, with 17 bases in the middle. The CDR3 covers 15 residues. Germline V lookup: CDR1 SGHRS, CDR2 YFSETQ. The CDR3 spells CASSPGQPELNTIYF. The CDR3 DNA reads TGCGCCAGCAGCCCCGGACAGCCTGAATTAAACACCATATATTTT.

This chain joins TRBV19 and TRBJ1-4; D might be TRBD1 (6 bases). The V gene's germline CDR1 is LNHDA and CDR2 SQIVND (reference sequence). Trimming took 6 bases from V and 0 from J, leaving 8 bases between them. The CDR3 spans 14 residues. As DNA, the CDR3 is TGTGCCAGTAGGAGGGGGTCAACTAATGAAAAACTGTTTTTT. This gives the protein CASRRGSTNEKLFF.

The chain recombines TRBV5-1 with TRBJ2-3, with D unresolved. V was clipped by 0 bases and J by 2 bases, with 7 bases between them. CDR1 is SGHRS and CDR2 is YFSETQ in the germline V gene. This CDR3 region has 14 residues. In DNA form, the CDR3 reads TGCGCCAGCAGCTTGGCACAGAACACAGATACGCAGTATTTT. Its translation is CASSLAQNTDTQYF. Combining the CDR3 with reference TRBV5-1 and TRBJ2-3 gives the whole variable domain KAGVTQTPRYLIKTRGQQVTLSCSPISGHRSVSWYQQTPGQGLQFLFEYFSETQRNKGNFPGRFSGRQFSNSRSEMNVSTLELGDSALYLCASSLAQNTDTQYFGPGTRLTVL.

This chain links TRBV10-3 with TRBJ1-4; D perhaps matches TRBD1 (6 bases). This CDR3 is 13 amino acids long. Germline assignment: CDR1 ENHRY and CDR2 SYGVKD. V was cut by 6 bases and J by 7 bases, with 12 bases left in between. The CDR3 DNA reads as TGTGCCATCAGAAGGACAGATTTTGAAAAACTGTTTTTT. Protein product: CAIRRTDFEKLFF.

The chain recombines TRBV29-1 with TRBJ1-1, with 9 bases aligning to TRBD1. Germline values: CDR1 SQVTM, CDR2 ANQGSEA. This CDR3 contains 12 residues. J lost 1 base, V lost 8 bases, and 2 bases had no gene match. The chain's CDR3 is CSLGQGNTEAFF. DNA for the CDR3: TGCAGCTTGGGACAGGGGAACACTGAAGCTTTCTTT.

The V call is TRBV9, the J call TRBJ2-3; TRBD2 agrees at 8 bases. After removal of 0 bases from V and 4 bases from J, the junction contained 7 bases not matched to a gene. CDR3 length equals 16 residues. Germline V gene lookup returns CDR1 SGDLS and CDR2 YYNGEE. The CDR3 loop reads CASSVGTSSRADTQYF. The CDR3 nucleotides read TGTGCCAGCAGCGTAGGGACTAGCTCCCGGGCAGATACGCAGTATTTT.

The rearrangement links TRBV18 to TRBJ1-1, with a weak D call TRBD1 (5 bases). Between the trimmed V and J ends, which lost 6 bases and 0 bases, there was a span of 8 bases. Germline values: CDR1 KGHSH, CDR2 LQKENI. CDR3 length: 13 residues. CDR3 protein: CASSQGVNTEAFF. The CDR3 DNA follows: TGTGCCAGCTCTCAAGGGGTGAACACTGAAGCTTTCTTT.

The chain recombines TRBV4-1 with TRBJ1-2; D ambiguous. Deletions cut 3 bases from V and 7 bases from J, with 9 bases between. Germline CDR1 and CDR2: MGHRA and YSYEKL. The CDR3 consists of 12 residues. CDR3 nucleotides: TGCGCCAGCAGCCACGGGGTTCTTGGCTACACCTTC. Amino acids: CASSHGVLGYTF.

The rearrangement links TRBV7-9 to TRBJ1-6; 7 positions agree with TRBD1. CDR3 length equals 14 residues. J was trimmed by 11 bases and V by 4 bases; bases with no gene match: 8. Per germline, CDR1 SEHNR and CDR2 FQNEAQ (reference sequence). The CDR3 DNA follows: TGTGCCAGCAGCTCTCAAACAGGGGCTACACCCCTCCACTTT. It is translated as CASSSQTGATPLHF.

This rearrangement joins TRBV2 to TRBJ1-4; the match to TRBD1 covers 8 bases. With 5 bases clipped from V and 2 bases from J, the junction kept 1 base outside the gene matches. CDR1 is SNHLY, CDR2 FYNNEI, per germline. This CDR3 spans 14 amino acids. As DNA, the CDR3 is TGTGCCAGCAGTTGGACAGGGACTAATGAAAAACTGTTTTTT. Translating it yields CASSWTGTNEKLFF.